This entry concerns a single T cell receptor beta chain. Clones were read by immunoSEQ multiplex PCR, and TCRdb kept only the in-frame ones, dropping some. The data contain 84,000 or so clones, 78% of them singletons. The sample comes from a study of blood T cell repertoires in COVID-19. Overall study: PBMCs, B-cell-depleted T cells, or T cells were the source of the cDNA or gDNA that made up the material.

Trimming at V came to 11 bases and at J to 7 bases, leaving 11 bases not matched to a gene. The CDR3 spans 13 residues. From germline, CDR1 is MDHEN and CDR2 SYDVKM. Sequencing input: peripheral blood. The TCR was taken from a man between 65 and 85 years old with COVID-19, enrolled during active disease. This chain joins TRBV28 and TRBJ1-5; the match to TRBD1 covers 7 bases. CDR3 nucleotides: TGTGCCGGACAAGGGGGCGCGGAGCAGCCCCAGCATTTT. This encodes CAGQGGAEQPQHF.